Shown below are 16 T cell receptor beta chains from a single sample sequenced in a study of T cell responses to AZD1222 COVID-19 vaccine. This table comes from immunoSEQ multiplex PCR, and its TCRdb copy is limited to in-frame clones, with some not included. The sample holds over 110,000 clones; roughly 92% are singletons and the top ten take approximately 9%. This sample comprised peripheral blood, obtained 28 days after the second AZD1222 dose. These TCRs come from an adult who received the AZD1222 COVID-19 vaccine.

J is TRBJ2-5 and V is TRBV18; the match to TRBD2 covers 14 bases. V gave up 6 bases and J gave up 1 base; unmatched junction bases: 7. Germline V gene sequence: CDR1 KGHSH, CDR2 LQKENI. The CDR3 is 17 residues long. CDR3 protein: CASSRGTSGSGQETQYF. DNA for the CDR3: TGTGCCAGCTCCCGGGGGACTAGCGGGAGCGGCCAAGAGACCCAGTACTTC.

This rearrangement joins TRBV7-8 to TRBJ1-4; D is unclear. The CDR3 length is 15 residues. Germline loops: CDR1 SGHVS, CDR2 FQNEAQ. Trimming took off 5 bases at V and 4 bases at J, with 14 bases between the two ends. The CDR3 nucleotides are TGTGCCAGCAGCCCCAGGATGCTTCTTAATGAAAAACTGTTTTTT. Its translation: CASSPRMLLNEKLFF.

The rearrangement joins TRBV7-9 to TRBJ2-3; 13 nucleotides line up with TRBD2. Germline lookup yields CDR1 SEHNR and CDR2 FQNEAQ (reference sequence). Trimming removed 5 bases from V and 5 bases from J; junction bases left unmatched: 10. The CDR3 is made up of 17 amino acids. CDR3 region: CASSLTSGRASVDTQYF. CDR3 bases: TGTGCCAGCAGCCTCACTAGCGGGAGGGCTTCGGTAGATACGCAGTATTTT. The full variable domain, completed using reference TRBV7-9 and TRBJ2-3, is DTGVSQNPRHKITKRGQNVTFRCDPISEHNRLYWYRQTLGQGPEFLTYFQNEAQLEKSRLLSDRFSAERPKGSFSTLEIQRTEQGDSAMYLCASSLTSGRASVDTQYFGPGTRLTVL.

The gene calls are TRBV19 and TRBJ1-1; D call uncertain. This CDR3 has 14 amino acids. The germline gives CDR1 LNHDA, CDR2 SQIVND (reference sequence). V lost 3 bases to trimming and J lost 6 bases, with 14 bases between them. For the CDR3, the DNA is TGTGCCAGTAGTATTCCAAGGTTAGCGTCTGAAGCTTTCTTT. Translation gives CASSIPRLASEAFF.

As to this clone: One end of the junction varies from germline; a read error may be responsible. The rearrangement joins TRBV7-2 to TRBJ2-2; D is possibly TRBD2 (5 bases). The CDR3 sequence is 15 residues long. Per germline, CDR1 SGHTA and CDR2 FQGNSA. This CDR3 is CASSLETGNAGELFF. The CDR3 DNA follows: TGTGCCAGCAGCTTAGAAACGGGGAACGCCGGGGAGCTGTTTTTT.

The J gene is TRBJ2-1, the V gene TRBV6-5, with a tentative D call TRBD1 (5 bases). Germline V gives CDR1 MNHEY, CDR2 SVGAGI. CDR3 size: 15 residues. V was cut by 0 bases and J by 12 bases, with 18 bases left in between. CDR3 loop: CASSYSKTGSMGQFF. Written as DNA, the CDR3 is TGTGCCAGCAGTTACTCGAAAACAGGATCTATGGGGCAGTTCTTC.

CDR3 in amino acids: CASSPLRDSNEKLFF. The CDR3 nucleotides are TGTGCCAGCTCACCCCTCCGGGATTCAAATGAAAAACTGTTTTTT. V gene TRBV18 combines with J gene TRBJ1-4; D is unresolved. Germline V gives CDR1 KGHSH, CDR2 LQKENI. CDR3 length: 15 amino acids. The germline V and J ends were trimmed by 3 bases and 5 bases, with 13 bases remaining between them.

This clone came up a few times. The CDR3 region is CAISEGPSGNTIYF. The CDR3 coding sequence is TGTGCCATCAGTGAAGGCCCCTCTGGAAACACCATATATTTT. This rearrangement joins TRBV10-3 to TRBJ1-3; D not certain. The germline V gene encodes CDR1 ENHRY and CDR2 SYGVKD. V was shortened by 3 bases and J by 0 bases, with 6 bases between the two germline ends. The CDR3 is 14 amino acids.

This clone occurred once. The CDR3 loop reads CASSYSTGIGNTEAFF. CDR3 nucleotides: TGTGCCAGCAGTTACTCAACAGGGATCGGGAACACTGAAGCTTTCTTT. The chain recombines TRBV6-2 or TRBV6-3 with TRBJ1-1; the D gene is possibly TRBD1 (6 bases). The V gene's germline CDR1 is MNHEY and CDR2 SVGEGT. The CDR3 is 16 residues long. With 0 bases removed from V and 1 base from J, the gap between germline ends came to 12 bases.

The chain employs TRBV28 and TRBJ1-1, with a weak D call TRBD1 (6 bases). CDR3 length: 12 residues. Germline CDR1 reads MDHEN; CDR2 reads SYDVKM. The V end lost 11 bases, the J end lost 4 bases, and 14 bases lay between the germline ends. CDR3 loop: CAATGSATEAFF. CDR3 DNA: TGTGCCGCAACAGGGTCGGCCACTGAAGCTTTCTTT.

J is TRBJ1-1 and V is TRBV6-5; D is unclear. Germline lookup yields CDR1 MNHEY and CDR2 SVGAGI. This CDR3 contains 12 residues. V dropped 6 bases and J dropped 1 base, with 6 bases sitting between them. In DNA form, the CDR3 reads TGTGCCAGCAGGACACAGAACACTGAAGCTTTCTTT. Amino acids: CASRTQNTEAFF.

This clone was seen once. The CDR3 DNA reads as TGTGCCATCAGTGAACAGGGGGCGCGGGACACTGAAGCTTTCTTT. Encoded protein: CAISEQGARDTEAFF. This sequence joins TRBV10-3 and TRBJ1-1; 9 positions match TRBD1. Per germline, CDR1 ENHRY and CDR2 SYGVKD. V gave up 3 bases and J gave up 3 bases; unmatched junction bases: 5. The CDR3 contains 15 residues.

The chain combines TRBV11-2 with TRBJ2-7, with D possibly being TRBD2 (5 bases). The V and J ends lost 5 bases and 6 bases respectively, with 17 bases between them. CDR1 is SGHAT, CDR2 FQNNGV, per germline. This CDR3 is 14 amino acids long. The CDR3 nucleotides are TGTGCCAGCAGCCCGGGGTCATTTTTAGCCGAGCAGTACTTC. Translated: CASSPGSFLAEQYF.

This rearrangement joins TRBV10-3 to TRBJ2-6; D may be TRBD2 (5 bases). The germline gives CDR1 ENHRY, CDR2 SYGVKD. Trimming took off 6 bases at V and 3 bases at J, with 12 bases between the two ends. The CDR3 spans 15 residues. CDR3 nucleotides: TGTGCCATCAGGGAGCGGTTTTATGGGGCCAACGTCCTGACTTTC. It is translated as CAIRERFYGANVLTF.

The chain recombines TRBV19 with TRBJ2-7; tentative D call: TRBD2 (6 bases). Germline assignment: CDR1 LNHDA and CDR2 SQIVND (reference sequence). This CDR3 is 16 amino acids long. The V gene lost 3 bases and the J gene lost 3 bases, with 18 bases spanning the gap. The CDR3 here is CASSITAGTRVYEQYF. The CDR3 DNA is TGTGCCAGTAGTATCACAGCCGGGACTCGAGTCTACGAGCAGTACTTC.

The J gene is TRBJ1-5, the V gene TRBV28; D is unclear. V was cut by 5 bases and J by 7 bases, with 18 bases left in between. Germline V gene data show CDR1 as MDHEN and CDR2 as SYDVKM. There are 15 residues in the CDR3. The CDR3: CASSLAGGLRQPQHF. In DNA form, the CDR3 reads TGTGCCAGCAGTCTCGCCGGAGGCCTAAGGCAGCCCCAGCATTTT.